This T cell receptor (beta chain) was observed in a study of blood T cell repertoires in COVID-19. The overall study: COVID-19 samples collected from the United States, Italy and Spain covered acute and convalescent phases. The analysed material was cDNA or gDNA that came from T cells, B-cell-depleted T cells, or PBMCs.

The CDR3 runs to 18 residues. Germline CDR1 and CDR2: MGHRA and YSYEKL. Trimming cost V 1 base and J 5 bases; bases outside gene matches: 15. Seattle's cohort entered during active infection and was followed longitudinally. The authors' processing: Amplified reference gene primers provided the basis for estimating nucleated cell counts. This table comes from immunoSEQ multiplex PCR, and its TCRdb copy is limited to in-frame clones, with some not included. That table is the source of V, J and clone size, and D and trimming were worked out from the DNA. The data show some 120,000 clones, roughly 74% seen once. This clone has a handful of counts.

The sample consisted of peripheral blood. This sequence joins TRBV4-1 and TRBJ2-7; 9 bases match TRBD2. The clonotype was recovered from a man at least 80 years old with COVID-19, enrolled during active disease. The CDR3 DNA reads TGCGCCAGCAGCCAAGGACCCTTCGCGGCGGGAGGGCCGAACGAGCAGTACTTC. Its translation is CASSQGPFAAGGPNEQYF.